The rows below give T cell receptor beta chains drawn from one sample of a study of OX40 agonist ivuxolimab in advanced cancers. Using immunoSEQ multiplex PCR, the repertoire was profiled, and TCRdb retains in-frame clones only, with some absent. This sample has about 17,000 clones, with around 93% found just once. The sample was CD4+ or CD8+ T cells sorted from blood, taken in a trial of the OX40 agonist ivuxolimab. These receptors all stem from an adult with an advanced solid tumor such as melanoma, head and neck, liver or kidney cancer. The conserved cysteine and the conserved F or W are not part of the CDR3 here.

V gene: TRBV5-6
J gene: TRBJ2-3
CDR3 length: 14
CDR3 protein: ASSLAGLLGSDTQY

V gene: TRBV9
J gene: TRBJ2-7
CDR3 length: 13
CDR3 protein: ASSASGSISYEQY

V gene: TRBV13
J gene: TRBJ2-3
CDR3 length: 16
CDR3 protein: ASSLGGAGGPGTDTQY

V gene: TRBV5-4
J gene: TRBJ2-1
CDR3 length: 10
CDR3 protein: ASSYGSNEQF

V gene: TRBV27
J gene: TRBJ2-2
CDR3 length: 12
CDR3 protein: ASSQIGANGELF

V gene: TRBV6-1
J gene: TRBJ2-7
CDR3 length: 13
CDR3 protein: ASSEDRPQHYEQY

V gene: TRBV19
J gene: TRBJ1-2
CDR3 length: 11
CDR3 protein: ASTQGTGYGYT

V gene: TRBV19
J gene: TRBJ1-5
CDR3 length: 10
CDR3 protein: ASSIGNQPQH

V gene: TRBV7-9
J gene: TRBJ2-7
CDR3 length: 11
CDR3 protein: ASSDYTSYEQY

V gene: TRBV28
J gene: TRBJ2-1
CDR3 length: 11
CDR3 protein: ASSFGAYNEQF